Listed below are T cell receptor beta chains from one sample, sequenced in a study of blood T cells in healthy people across ages. TCRdb recomputed calls from the 5' RACE reads with MiXCR, one row per CDR3 protein. The repertoire includes about 1.5 million distinct CDR3 sequences, 35% to 45% of them detected once, and about 4.1% sits in the top ten. The sequencing input was blood. These TCRs come from a woman aged 18-29 years in good health. CDR3s include the opening cysteine and the closing phenylalanine or tryptophan. D genes are given only for firm matches. Clone size is given for some rows only: seen once, a few or many times, or a class if the clone is expanded.

TRBJ2-2,-,TRBV11-3,15,TRBD1,TGTGCCAGCAGCTCTTGGGACAGGGAGGCCGGGGAGCTGTTTTTT,CASSSWDREAGELFF
TRBJ2-5,-,TRBV29-1,13,-,TGCAGCGTTGAGAGGCAGGGGGGTGAGACCCAGTACTTC,CSVERQGGETQYF
TRBJ1-2,-,TRBV9,14,-,TGTGCCAGCAGCGTTCAGACGCGTGCCTATGGCTACACCTTC,CASSVQTRAYGYTF
TRBJ2-7,-,TRBV10-3,12,TRBD2,TGTGCCGCTGGCGGGAGTACCTACGAGCAGTACTTC,CAAGGSTYEQYF
TRBJ2-3,few,TRBV28,16,-,TGTGCCAGCAGTTCAACCTCGGGAGACCCGCCAGATACGCAGTATTTT,CASSSTSGDPPDTQYF
TRBJ2-7,-,TRBV7-9,16,TRBD2,TGTGCCAGCAGCACACGAGGGACTAGCGCCTCCTACGAGCAGTACTTC,CASSTRGTSASYEQYF
TRBJ2-6,-,TRBV7-6,16,-,TGTGCCAGCAGCTTAGGACCCGGCTCTGGGGCCAACGTCCTGACTTTC,CASSLGPGSGANVLTF
TRBJ2-7,few,TRBV20-1,14,TRBD1,TGCAGTGCTAGAGAGACAGGGAGCTCCTACGAGCAGTACTTC,CSARETGSSYEQYF
TRBJ1-1,few,TRBV7-9,13,-,TGTGCCAGCAGCCCCCGGGGCTGGATCGAGGCTTTCTTT,CASSPRGWIEAFF
TRBJ2-3,-,TRBV5-1,16,TRBD2,TGCGCCAGCAGCCCCCTCGGGACTAGCCATGCAGATACGCAGTATTTT,CASSPLGTSHADTQYF
TRBJ2-7,-,TRBV20-1,14,-,TGCAGTGCTAACCCGGGCCGAGGGTCCCACGAGCAGTACTTC,CSANPGRGSHEQYF
TRBJ2-1,-,TRBV20-1,18,-,TGCAGTGCTAGAGCCCTGAAGGGCGAGGACCGCGCCTACAATGAGCAGTTCTTC,CSARALKGEDRAYNEQFF
TRBJ2-7,-,TRBV27,13,-,TGTGCCACCTCACCGGGCCTTTCCTACGAGCAGTACTTC,CATSPGLSYEQYF